This T cell receptor (beta chain) was sequenced in a study of T cell repertoires in cytomegalovirus infection. As for the study in general: Through public TCR beta signatures, both CMV infection and matching HLA type were indicated.

MiXCR was run by TCRdb on the reads, yielding one entry per CDR3 protein. The table has around 170,000 distinct CDR3 sequences, 13% to 15% seen once. This CDR3 comprises 13 residues. Deletions cut 0 bases from V and 8 bases from J, with 11 bases between. The germline CDR1 and CDR2 sequences are DFQATT and SNEGSKA (reference sequence). The sample holds many counts of this clonotype. What it binds is not known. Broader study findings: Dominating the ex vivo response were HLA-C-restricted CMV-specific TCR beta clonotypes. The cumulative frequency of public TCR beta families distinguished individuals who carried CMV together with the relevant HLA.

The receptor was derived from a human donor in good health (CMV status not recorded). Some clones in this sample may be carry-over from other donors' samples. The specimen sequenced was PBMCs. V and J are TRBV20-1 and TRBJ1-5; maybe TRBD1 (5 bases). In DNA, the CDR3 is TGCAGTGCTAGAGAATCACGGGGGGAGCCCCAGCATTTT. This sequence encodes CSARESRGEPQHF.